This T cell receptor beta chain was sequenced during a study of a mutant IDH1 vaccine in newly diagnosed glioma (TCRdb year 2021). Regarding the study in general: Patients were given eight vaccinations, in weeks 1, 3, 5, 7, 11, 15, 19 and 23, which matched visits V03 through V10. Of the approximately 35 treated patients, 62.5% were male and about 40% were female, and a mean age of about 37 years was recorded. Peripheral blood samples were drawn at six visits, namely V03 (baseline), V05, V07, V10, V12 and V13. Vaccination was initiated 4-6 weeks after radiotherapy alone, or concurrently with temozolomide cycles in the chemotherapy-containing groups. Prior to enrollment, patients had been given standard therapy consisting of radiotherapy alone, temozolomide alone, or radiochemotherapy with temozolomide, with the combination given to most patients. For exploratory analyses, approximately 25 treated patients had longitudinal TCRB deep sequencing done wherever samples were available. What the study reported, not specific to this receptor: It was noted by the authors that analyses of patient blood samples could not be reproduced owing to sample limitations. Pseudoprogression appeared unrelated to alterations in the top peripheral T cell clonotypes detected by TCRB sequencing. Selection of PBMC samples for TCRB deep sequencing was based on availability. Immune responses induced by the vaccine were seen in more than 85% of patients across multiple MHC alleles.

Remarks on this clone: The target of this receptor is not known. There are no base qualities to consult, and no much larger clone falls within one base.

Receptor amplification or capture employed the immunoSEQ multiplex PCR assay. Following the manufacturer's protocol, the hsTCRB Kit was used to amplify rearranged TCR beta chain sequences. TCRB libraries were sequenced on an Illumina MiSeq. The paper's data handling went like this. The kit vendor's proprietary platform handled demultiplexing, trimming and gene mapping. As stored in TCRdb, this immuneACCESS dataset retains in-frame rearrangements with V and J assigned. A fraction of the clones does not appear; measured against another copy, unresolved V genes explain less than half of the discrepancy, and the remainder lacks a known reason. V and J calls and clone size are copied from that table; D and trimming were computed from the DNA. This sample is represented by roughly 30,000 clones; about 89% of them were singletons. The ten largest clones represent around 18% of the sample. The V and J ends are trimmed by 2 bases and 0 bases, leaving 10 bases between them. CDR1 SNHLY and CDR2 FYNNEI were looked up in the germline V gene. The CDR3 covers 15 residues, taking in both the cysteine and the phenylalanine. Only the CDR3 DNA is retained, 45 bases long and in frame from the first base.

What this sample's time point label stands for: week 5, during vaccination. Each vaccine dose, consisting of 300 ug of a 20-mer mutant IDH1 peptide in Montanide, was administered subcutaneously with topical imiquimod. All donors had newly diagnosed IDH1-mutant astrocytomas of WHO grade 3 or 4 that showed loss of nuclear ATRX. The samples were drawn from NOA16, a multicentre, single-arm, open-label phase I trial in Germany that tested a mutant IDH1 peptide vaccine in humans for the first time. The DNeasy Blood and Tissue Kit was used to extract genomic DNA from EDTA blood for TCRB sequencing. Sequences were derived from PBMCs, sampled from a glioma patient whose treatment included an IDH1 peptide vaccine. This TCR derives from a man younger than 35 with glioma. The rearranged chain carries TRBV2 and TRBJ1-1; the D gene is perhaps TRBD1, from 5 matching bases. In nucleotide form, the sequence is TGTGCCAGCAGTGAAATGGGGCCACTGAACACTGAAGCTTTCTTT. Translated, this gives CASSEMGPLNTEAFF.